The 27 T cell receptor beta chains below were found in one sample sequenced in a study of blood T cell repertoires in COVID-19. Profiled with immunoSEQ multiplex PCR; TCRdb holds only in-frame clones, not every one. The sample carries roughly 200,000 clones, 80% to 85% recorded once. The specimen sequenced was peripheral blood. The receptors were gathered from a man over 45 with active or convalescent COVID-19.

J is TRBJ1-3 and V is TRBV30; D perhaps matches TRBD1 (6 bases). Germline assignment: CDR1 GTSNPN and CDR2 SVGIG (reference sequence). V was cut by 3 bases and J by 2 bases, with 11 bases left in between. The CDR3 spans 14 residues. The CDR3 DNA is TGTGCCTGGAGAGGGGGGGGTACTGGAAACACCATATATTTT. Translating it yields CAWRGGGTGNTIYF.

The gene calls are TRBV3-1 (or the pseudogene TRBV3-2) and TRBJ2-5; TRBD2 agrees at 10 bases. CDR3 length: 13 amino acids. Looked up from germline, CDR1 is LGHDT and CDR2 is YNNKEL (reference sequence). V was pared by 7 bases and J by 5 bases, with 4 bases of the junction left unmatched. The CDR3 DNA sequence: TGTGCCAGCACGAATAGCGGGGGGGAGACCCAGTACTTC. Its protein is CASTNSGGETQYF.

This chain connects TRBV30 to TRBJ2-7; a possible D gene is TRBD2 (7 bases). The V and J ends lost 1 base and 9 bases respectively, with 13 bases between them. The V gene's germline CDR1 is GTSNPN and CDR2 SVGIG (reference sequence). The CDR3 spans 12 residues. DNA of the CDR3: TGTGCCTGGAGTGGGGGGGGCAGCAGGCAGTACTTC. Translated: CAWSGGGSRQYF.

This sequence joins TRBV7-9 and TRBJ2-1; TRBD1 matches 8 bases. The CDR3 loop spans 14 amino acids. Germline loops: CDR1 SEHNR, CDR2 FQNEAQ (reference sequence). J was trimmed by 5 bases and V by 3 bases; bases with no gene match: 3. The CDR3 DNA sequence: TGTGCCAGCAGCTTCAACAGGGGGAACAATGAGCAGTTCTTC. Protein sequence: CASSFNRGNNEQFF.

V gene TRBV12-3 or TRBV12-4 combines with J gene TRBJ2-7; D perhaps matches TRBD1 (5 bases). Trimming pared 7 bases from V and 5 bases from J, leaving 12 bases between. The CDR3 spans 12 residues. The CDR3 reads CASNQGTHEQYF. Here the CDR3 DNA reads TGTGCCAGCAACCAGGGTACCCACGAGCAGTACTTC.

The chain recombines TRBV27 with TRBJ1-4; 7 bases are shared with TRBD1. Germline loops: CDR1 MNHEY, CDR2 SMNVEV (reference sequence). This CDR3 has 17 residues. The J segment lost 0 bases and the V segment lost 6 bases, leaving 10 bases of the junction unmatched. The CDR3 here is CASSPQGPRATNEKLFF. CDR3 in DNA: TGTGCCAGCAGCCCACAGGGGCCTCGTGCAACTAATGAAAAACTGTTTTTT.

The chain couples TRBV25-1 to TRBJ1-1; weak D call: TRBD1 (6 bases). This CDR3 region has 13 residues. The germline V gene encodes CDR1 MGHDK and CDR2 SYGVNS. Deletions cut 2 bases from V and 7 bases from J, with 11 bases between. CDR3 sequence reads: CASSEPGQSEAFF. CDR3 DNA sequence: TGTGCCAGCAGTGAACCTGGACAGAGTGAAGCTTTCTTT. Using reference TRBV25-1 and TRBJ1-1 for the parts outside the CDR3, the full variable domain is EADIYQTPRYLVIGTGKKITLECSQTMGHDKMYWYQQDPGMELHLIHYSYGVNSTEKGDLSSESTVSRIRTEHFPLTLESARPSHTSQYLCASSEPGQSEAFFGQGTRLTVV.

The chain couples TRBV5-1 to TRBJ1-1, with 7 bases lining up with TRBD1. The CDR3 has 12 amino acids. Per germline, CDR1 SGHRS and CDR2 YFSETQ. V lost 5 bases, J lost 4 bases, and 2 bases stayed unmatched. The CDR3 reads CASSSGGTEAFF. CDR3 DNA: TGCGCCAGCAGTTCAGGGGGCACTGAAGCTTTCTTT.

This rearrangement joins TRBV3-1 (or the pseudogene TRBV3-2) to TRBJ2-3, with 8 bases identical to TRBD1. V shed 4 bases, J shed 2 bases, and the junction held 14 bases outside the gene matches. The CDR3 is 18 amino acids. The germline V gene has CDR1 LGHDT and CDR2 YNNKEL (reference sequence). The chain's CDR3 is CASSPISGQGPSTDTQYF. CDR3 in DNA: TGTGCCAGCAGCCCAATATCAGGACAGGGACCCTCCACAGATACGCAGTATTTT.

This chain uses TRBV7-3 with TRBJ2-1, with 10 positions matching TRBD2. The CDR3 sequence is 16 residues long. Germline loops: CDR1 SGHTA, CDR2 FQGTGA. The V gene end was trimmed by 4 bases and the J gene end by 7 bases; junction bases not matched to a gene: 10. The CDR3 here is CASSSGAASGGNEQFF. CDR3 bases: TGTGCCAGCAGCTCCGGCGCCGCTAGCGGGGGAAATGAGCAGTTCTTC.

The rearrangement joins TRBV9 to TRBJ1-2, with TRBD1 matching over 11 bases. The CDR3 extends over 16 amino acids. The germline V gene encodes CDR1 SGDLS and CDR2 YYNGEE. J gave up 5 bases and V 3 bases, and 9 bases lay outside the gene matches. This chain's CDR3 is CASSAHGTGGKYGYTF. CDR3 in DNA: TGTGCCAGCAGCGCCCACGGGACAGGGGGGAAGTATGGCTACACCTTC.

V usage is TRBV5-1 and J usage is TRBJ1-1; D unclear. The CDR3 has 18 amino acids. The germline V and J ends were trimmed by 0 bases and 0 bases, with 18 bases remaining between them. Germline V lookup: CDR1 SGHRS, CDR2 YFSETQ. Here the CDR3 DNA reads TGCGCCAGCAGCTTGGCACCGGGAGGGCTTAACATGAACACTGAAGCTTTCTTT. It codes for CASSLAPGGLNMNTEAFF.

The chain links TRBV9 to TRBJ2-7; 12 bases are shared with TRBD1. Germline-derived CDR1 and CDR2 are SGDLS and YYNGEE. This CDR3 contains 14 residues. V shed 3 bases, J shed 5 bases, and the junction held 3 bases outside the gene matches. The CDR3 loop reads CASSAGQGANEQYF. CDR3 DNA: TGTGCCAGCAGCGCGGGACAGGGGGCCAACGAGCAGTACTTC.

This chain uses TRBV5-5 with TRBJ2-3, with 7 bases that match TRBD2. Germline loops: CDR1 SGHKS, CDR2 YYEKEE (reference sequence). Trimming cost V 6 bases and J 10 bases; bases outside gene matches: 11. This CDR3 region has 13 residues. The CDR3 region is CASTPGVAGSQYF. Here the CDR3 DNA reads TGTGCCAGCACCCCGGGGGTAGCGGGTTCGCAGTATTTT. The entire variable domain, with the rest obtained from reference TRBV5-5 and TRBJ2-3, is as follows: DAGVTQSPTHLIKTRGQQVTLRCSPISGHKSVSWYQQVLGQGPQFIFQYYEKEERGRGNFPDRFSARQFPNYSSELNVNALLLGDSALYLCASTPGVAGSQYFGPGTRLTVL.

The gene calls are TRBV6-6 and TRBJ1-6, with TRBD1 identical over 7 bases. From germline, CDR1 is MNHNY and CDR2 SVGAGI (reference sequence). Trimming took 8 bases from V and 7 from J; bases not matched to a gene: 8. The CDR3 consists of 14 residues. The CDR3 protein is CASSAEGANSPLHF. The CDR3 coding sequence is TGTGCCAGCTCCGCCGAGGGGGCAAATTCACCCCTCCACTTT.

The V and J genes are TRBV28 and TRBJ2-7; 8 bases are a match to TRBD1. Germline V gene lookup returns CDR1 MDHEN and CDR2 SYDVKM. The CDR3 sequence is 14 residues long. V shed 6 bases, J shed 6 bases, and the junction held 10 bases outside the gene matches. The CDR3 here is CASRDREESREQYF. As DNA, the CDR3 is TGTGCCAGCAGGGACAGGGAAGAGTCTCGCGAGCAGTACTTC.

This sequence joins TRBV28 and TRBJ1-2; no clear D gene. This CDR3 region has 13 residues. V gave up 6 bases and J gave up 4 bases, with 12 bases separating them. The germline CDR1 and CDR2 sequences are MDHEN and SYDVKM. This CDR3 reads CASRSDNIYGYTF. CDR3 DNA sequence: TGTGCCAGCAGATCTGACAACATCTATGGCTACACCTTC.

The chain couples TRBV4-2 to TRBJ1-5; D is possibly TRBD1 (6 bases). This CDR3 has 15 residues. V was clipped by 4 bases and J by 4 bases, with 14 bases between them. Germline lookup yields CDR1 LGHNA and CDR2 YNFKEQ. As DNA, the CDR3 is TGTGCCAGCAGCCCAGGGGTTGGGGCGAATCAGCCCCAGCATTTT. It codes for CASSPGVGANQPQHF.

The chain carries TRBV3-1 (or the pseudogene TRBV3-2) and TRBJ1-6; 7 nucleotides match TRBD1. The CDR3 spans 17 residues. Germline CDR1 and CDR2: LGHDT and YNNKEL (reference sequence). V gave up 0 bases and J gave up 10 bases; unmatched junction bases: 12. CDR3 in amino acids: CASSQDRGNRGYSPLHF. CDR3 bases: TGTGCCAGCAGCCAAGATAGGGGAAACAGGGGCTACTCACCCCTCCACTTT.

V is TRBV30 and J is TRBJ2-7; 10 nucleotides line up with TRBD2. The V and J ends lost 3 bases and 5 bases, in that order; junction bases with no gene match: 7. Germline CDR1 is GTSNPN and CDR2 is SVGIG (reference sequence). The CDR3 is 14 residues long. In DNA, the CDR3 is TGTGCCTGGAGCTTGGGCCTAGCGGGGGACGAGCAGTACTTC. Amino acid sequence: CAWSLGLAGDEQYF.

Written as DNA, the CDR3 is TGTGCCAGCAGTTTTGAGGGAGGCTACACCTTC. It is translated as CASSFEGGYTF. This chain uses TRBV12-3 or TRBV12-4 with TRBJ1-2; D unclear. There are 11 residues in the CDR3. The germline V and J ends were trimmed by 3 bases and 8 bases, with 7 bases remaining between them.

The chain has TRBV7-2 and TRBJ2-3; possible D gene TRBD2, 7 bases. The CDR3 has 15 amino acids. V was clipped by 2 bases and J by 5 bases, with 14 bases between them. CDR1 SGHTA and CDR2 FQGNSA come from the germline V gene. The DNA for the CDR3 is TGTGCCAGCAGCTTAAGAGGGGGGGCAGGAGATACGCAGTATTTT. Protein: CASSLRGGAGDTQYF.

In DNA, the CDR3 is TGTGCCTGGAGTGTTGTACTTAGCACAGATACGCAGTATTTT. It is translated as CAWSVVLSTDTQYF. The rearrangement links TRBV30 to TRBJ2-3; the D is unclear. Trimming stripped 0 bases from V and 0 bases from J, with 7 bases between. Germline V gene lookup returns CDR1 GTSNPN and CDR2 SVGIG (reference sequence). This CDR3 is built from 14 residues.

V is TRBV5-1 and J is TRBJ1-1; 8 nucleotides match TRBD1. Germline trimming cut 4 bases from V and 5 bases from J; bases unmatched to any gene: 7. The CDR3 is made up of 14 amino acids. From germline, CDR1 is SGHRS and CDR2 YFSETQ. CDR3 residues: CASSETTGETEAFF. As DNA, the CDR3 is TGCGCCAGCAGCGAGACGACAGGGGAGACTGAAGCTTTCTTT. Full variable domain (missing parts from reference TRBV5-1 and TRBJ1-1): KAGVTQTPRYLIKTRGQQVTLSCSPISGHRSVSWYQQTPGQGLQFLFEYFSETQRNKGNFPGRFSGRQFSNSRSEMNVSTLELGDSALYLCASSETTGETEAFFGQGTRLTVV.

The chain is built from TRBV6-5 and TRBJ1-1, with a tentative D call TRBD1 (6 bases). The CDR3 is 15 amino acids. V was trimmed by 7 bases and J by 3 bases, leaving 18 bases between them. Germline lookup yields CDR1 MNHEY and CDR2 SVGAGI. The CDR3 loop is CASIRDIRGDTEAFF. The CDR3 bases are TGTGCCAGCATCCGGGACATCAGAGGGGACACTGAAGCTTTCTTT.

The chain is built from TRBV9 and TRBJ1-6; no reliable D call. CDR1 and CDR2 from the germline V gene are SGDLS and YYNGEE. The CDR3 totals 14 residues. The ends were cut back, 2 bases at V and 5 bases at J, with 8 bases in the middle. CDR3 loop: CASSVELDNSPLHF. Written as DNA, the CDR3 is TGTGCCAGCAGCGTCGAACTGGATAATTCACCCCTCCACTTT.

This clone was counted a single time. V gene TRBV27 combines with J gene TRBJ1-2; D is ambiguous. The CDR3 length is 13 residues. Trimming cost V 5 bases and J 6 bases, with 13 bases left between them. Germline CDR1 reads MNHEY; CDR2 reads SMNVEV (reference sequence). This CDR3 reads CASSPHVADGYTF. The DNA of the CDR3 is TGTGCCAGCAGTCCGCATGTGGCCGATGGCTACACCTTC.